The next 8 T cell receptor beta chains were all read from a single sample in a study of T-cell reconstitution after alpha-beta-depleted transplantation in children. Preparing the TCRbeta library involved the use of unique molecular identifiers. TCRdb reprocessed the PCR reads with MiXCR, giving one entry per CDR3 protein. The sample records hundreds of thousands of distinct CDR3 sequences, 10% to 15% being singletons. Specimen: PBMCs, mostly from graft donor cells, collected 360 days after TCRalphabeta/CD19-depleted stem cell transplant. These receptors were obtained from a male patient under 18 who had a stem cell transplant for acute myeloid leukemia, so the T cells may come from the graft donor.

V and J are TRBV20-1 and TRBJ2-1; D gene unclear. The germline CDR1 and CDR2 sequences are DFQATT and SNEGSKA (reference sequence). This CDR3 has 16 residues. V dropped 0 bases and J dropped 4 bases, with 16 bases sitting between them. In DNA, the CDR3 is TGCAGTGCTAGAGATCGGAAGGGCGGCCCATACAATGAGCAGTTCTTC. This gives the protein CSARDRKGGPYNEQFF.

The sample holds many counts of this clonotype. The chain combines TRBV12-3 or TRBV12-4 with TRBJ2-1, with TRBD2 matching over 12 bases. V was pared by 5 bases and J by 0 bases, with 8 bases of the junction left unmatched. The CDR3 runs to 18 residues. The CDR3 reads CASSQLAGGPSSYNEQFF. DNA of the CDR3: TGTGCCAGCAGTCAGCTAGCGGGAGGGCCGAGCTCCTACAATGAGCAGTTCTTC.

This clonotype was found many times. The chain joins TRBV30 to TRBJ2-3, with 8 bases lining up with TRBD2. V shed 2 bases, J shed 0 bases, and the junction held 7 bases outside the gene matches. Germline loops: CDR1 GTSNPN, CDR2 SVGIG (reference sequence). This CDR3 region has 16 residues. In DNA, the CDR3 is TGTGCCTGGAGTATTCTTGGCGGGGGGAGCACAGATACGCAGTATTTT. Protein product: CAWSILGGGSTDTQYF.

This clonotype was found many times. The chain has TRBV29-1 and TRBJ2-5; D remains ambiguous. CDR3 length: 13 residues. The germline V gene has CDR1 SQVTM and CDR2 ANQGSEA. V was trimmed by 6 bases and J by 2 bases, leaving 13 bases between them. The CDR3 DNA follows: TGCAGCGTCTCACGGGCCCAGCAAGAGACCCAGTACTTC. It encodes CSVSRAQQETQYF.

This clonotype was found many times. The V call is TRBV7-9, the J call TRBJ2-1; D unclear. The CDR3 is 12 residues long. V lost 6 bases to trimming and J lost 8 bases, with 11 bases between them. Germline values: CDR1 SEHNR, CDR2 FQNEAQ (reference sequence). The CDR3 reads CASSLSRDEQFF. DNA for the CDR3: TGTGCCAGCAGTTTGTCTAGGGATGAGCAGTTCTTC.

V gene TRBV4-2 combines with J gene TRBJ1-5, with D perhaps TRBD1 (6 bases). V gave up 8 bases and J gave up 1 base, with 15 bases separating them. This CDR3 is built from 15 residues. CDR1 is LGHNA and CDR2 is YNFKEQ in the germline V gene. The CDR3 region has the DNA TGTGCCAGCTCTCAAAGGGGGGAAAGCAATCAGCCCCAGCATTTT. It translates to CASSQRGESNQPQHF.

This clonotype showed up just a few times. The chain is built from TRBV7-9 and TRBJ2-5; 9 bases match TRBD1. This CDR3 is 16 amino acids long. With V trimmed by 4 bases and J by 5 bases, 11 bases remained unmatched. The germline V gene encodes CDR1 SEHNR and CDR2 FQNEAQ (reference sequence). The DNA for the CDR3 is TGTGCCAGCAGCTCCCTACCGGGACAGGGAGGCGAGACCCAGTACTTC. This gives the protein CASSSLPGQGGETQYF.

This clonotype turned up a few times. The chain links TRBV15 to TRBJ2-5, with TRBD1 matching 8 bases. Germline V gene sequence: CDR1 LNHNV, CDR2 YYDKDF (reference sequence). After removal of 2 bases from V and 3 bases from J, the junction contained 2 bases not matched to a gene. This CDR3 contains 14 residues. CDR3 sequence: CATSRPGGEETQYF. As DNA, the CDR3 is TGTGCCACCAGCAGACCAGGGGGCGAAGAGACCCAGTACTTC. Drawing the rest from reference TRBV15 and TRBJ2-5, the complete variable domain is DAMVIQNPRYQVTQFGKPVTLSCSQTLNHNVMYWYQQKSSQAPKLLFHYYDKDFNNEADTPDNFQSRRPNTSFCFLDIRSPGLGDTAMYLCATSRPGGEETQYFGPGTRLLVL.